This TCR beta chain was identified during a study of OX40 agonist ivuxolimab in advanced cancers. Points on this clone: Its matching antigen is unknown.

Germline trimming cut 4 bases from V and 6 bases from J; bases unmatched to any gene: 16. The germline gives CDR1 MNHNS, CDR2 SASEGT. This CDR3 is built from 18 residues. Study results and limitations: Blood T cells, both CD4+ and CD8+, expanded clonally by week 6 at 0.1 to 3.0 mg/kg.

Using immunoSEQ multiplex PCR, the repertoire was profiled, and TCRdb retains in-frame clones only, with some absent. Counted here are 50,000 to 65,000 clones, about 89% occurring once; the ten biggest clones make up around 0.8%. This sequence was found in an adult with an advanced solid tumor such as melanoma, head and neck, liver or kidney cancer. This specimen was CD4+ or CD8+ T cells sorted from blood, taken in a trial of the OX40 agonist ivuxolimab. The chain recombines TRBV6-1 with TRBJ2-7, with 12 nucleotides matching TRBD2. CDR3 residues: CASSATESGTSGRLEQYF. CDR3 DNA: TGTGCCAGCAGTGCGACGGAAAGTGGGACTAGCGGGCGTCTCGAGCAGTACTTC.